The T cell receptor (beta chain) under discussion was sequenced for a study of T cells in Graves' hyperthyroidism and ophthalmopathy. The J segment lost 10 bases and the V segment lost 3 bases, leaving 6 bases of the junction unmatched. Germline V gives CDR1 KGHSH, CDR2 LQKENI. The CDR3 covers 13 residues. TCR beta CDR3 regions were amplified from RNA. The primer set for the first-round RT-PCR of the TCR CDR3 was HTBI. A single record per CDR3 protein comes from TCRdb applying MiXCR to the multiplex PCR reads. This table has 300,000 to 400,000 distinct CDR3 sequences, 15% to 20% appearing once. This clonotype was counted many times.

The material sequenced was blood. The receptor was isolated from a woman aged 45-65 years with Graves' hyperthyroidism. This sequence joins TRBV18 and TRBJ2-1, with 7 bases aligning to TRBD1. This CDR3 reads CASSPLRGSEQFF. The CDR3, as DNA: TGTGCCAGCTCACCCCTCAGGGGGAGCGAGCAGTTCTTC.